This T cell receptor (beta chain) was sequenced during a study of vaccination and CD4 T cells after COVID-19. Study background: The peptides that stimulated the cells were overlapping spike peptides from SARS-CoV-2, HCoV-NL63, HCoV-OC43 and HCoV-229E.

Sequenced with the Oncomine TCR Beta short-read assay was DNA taken from cultured CD4+ T cells. Cultures of CD4+ T cells served as the source for extracting genomic DNA. TCRdb reprocessed the PCR reads with MiXCR, giving one entry per CDR3 protein. This table holds 10,000 or so distinct CDR3 sequences, more than 30% found once. This CDR3 region has 16 residues. Germline CDR1 reads KGHSH; CDR2 reads LQKENI. The V gene lost 2 bases and the J gene lost 6 bases, with 17 bases spanning the gap. Details on this clonotype: No antigen is known for it.

Treatment indicated: roughly 11-day PBMC culture with coronavirus spike peptide pools or control peptides (ViraFEST assay). From the unexposed donor, CD4+ T cells were collected ahead of the COVID-19 pandemic (2011-2018). Sample: CD4+ T cells from blood, cultured in vitro. The TCR sequence derives from a human donor in good health. The chain joins TRBV18 to TRBJ1-5; tentative D call: TRBD1 (5 bases). CDR3 sequence reads: CASSPLPSTGFQPQHF. DNA for the CDR3: TGTGCCAGCTCACCATTACCGTCAACAGGATTTCAGCCCCAGCATTTT.